Presented here are 14 T cell receptor beta chains from one specimen sequenced in a study of long-term antiretroviral therapy in people with HIV. The authors ran the immunoSEQ assay, v3.0, at survey level. Measured with immunoSEQ multiplex PCR; TCRdb has only the in-frame clones, and not every one. The sample lists 34,000 or so clones, 80% to 90% seen once, with around 4.6% in the top ten. The sequenced sample was unsorted PBMCs, obtained roughly 2.9 years before starting antiretroviral therapy. The receptors derive from a woman aged 25 to 45 with HIV.

The V gene is TRBV6-4, the J gene TRBJ1-2; D gene unclear. Between the trimmed V and J ends, which lost 6 bases and 2 bases, there was a span of 13 bases. Germline assignment: CDR1 MRHNA and CDR2 SNTAGT. CDR3 length equals 14 residues. CDR3 loop: CASRRTATNYGYTF. The CDR3 DNA reads as TGTGCCAGCAGAAGAACAGCTACCAACTATGGCTACACCTTC.

About this clone itself: The junction does not match germline at one end; this may be a read error. The chain uses TRBV7-2 and TRBJ1-2; D unclear. The CDR3 sequence is 14 residues long. Germline loops: CDR1 SGHTA, CDR2 FQGNSA. The CDR3 loop is CASSLVSFPDLASF. Here the CDR3 DNA reads TGTGCCAGCAGCTTAGTAAGCTTTCCCGACTTGGCCTCCTTC.

This chain uses TRBV5-1 with TRBJ1-1; the D is unclear. V lost 0 bases to trimming and J lost 1 base, with 7 bases between them. The CDR3 covers 14 residues. Germline V gene data show CDR1 as SGHRS and CDR2 as YFSETQ. The DNA for the CDR3 is TGCGCCAGCAGCTTGGCGATGGAGAACACTGAAGCTTTCTTT. Its protein is CASSLAMENTEAFF. The whole variable domain, filled in from reference TRBV5-1 and TRBJ1-1, reads KAGVTQTPRYLIKTRGQQVTLSCSPISGHRSVSWYQQTPGQGLQFLFEYFSETQRNKGNFPGRFSGRQFSNSRSEMNVSTLELGDSALYLCASSLAMENTEAFFGQGTRLTVV.

This clone has only one observation. The J gene is TRBJ2-1, the V gene TRBV10-2; 7 nucleotides match TRBD1. The V segment lost 10 bases and the J segment 1 base; nucleotides outside the gene matches: 19. The CDR3 consists of 18 residues. The V gene's germline CDR1 is WSHSY and CDR2 SAAADI. CDR3: CATLMTGTTLVSYNEQFF. The CDR3 bases are TGCGCCACCCTTATGACAGGGACCACTTTGGTATCCTACAATGAGCAGTTCTTC.

V usage is TRBV7-6 and J usage is TRBJ2-7, with a possible D match to TRBD2 (6 bases). This CDR3 is 15 amino acids long. Trimming removed 1 base from V and 5 bases from J, with 15 bases in between. Germline V CDR1 and CDR2: SGHVS, FNYEAQ. This chain's CDR3 is CASSLEAREADEQYF. In DNA form, the CDR3 reads TGTGCCAGCAGCTTAGAGGCCAGGGAGGCGGACGAGCAGTACTTC.

The chain couples TRBV2 to TRBJ1-1, with a weak D call TRBD1 (6 bases). Germline CDR1 SNHLY, CDR2 FYNNEI. Trimming pared 4 bases from V and 0 bases from J, leaving 9 bases between. The CDR3 is made up of 14 amino acids. CDR3 sequence: CASSVGGMNTEAFF. The DNA of the CDR3 is TGTGCCAGCAGTGTAGGGGGAATGAACACTGAAGCTTTCTTT.

The rearrangement uses TRBV19 and TRBJ1-2; D remains ambiguous. The CDR3 consists of 15 residues. Germline V lookup: CDR1 LNHDA, CDR2 SQIVND (reference sequence). The V gene lost 0 bases and the J gene lost 6 bases, with 14 bases spanning the gap. The CDR3 here is CASSIDRRGLDGYTF. CDR3 nucleotide sequence: TGTGCCAGTAGTATAGATCGCCGAGGGTTAGATGGCTACACCTTC.

V and J are TRBV19 and TRBJ2-2; TRBD2 agrees at 8 bases. From germline, CDR1 is LNHDA and CDR2 SQIVND (reference sequence). This CDR3 contains 14 residues. J lost 6 bases, V lost 4 bases, and 4 bases had no gene match. The CDR3 DNA reads as TGTGCCAGTAGTACCGGGGGGGGTGCCGGGGAGCTGTTTTTT. Its protein product is CASSTGGGAGELFF.

The rearrangement joins TRBV6-5 to TRBJ2-2; possible D gene TRBD1, 6 bases. CDR1 and CDR2 from the germline V gene are MNHEY and SVGAGI. V lost 7 bases to trimming and J lost 1 base, with 10 bases between them. The CDR3 has 14 residues. CDR3 region: CASIGQRNTGELFF. CDR3 nucleotides: TGTGCCAGCATAGGACAGAGGAACACCGGGGAGCTGTTTTTT.

This chain links TRBV7-7 with TRBJ2-2, with 8 positions matching TRBD1. Trimming at V came to 0 bases and at J to 5 bases, leaving 5 bases not matched to a gene. The germline V gene encodes CDR1 SSHAT and CDR2 FNYEAQ (reference sequence). This CDR3 has 16 residues. The CDR3 reads CASSLARTGRTGELFF. The CDR3 region has the DNA TGTGCCAGCAGCTTAGCTCGGACAGGGAGAACCGGGGAGCTGTTTTTT.

The V and J genes are TRBV28 and TRBJ1-1, with 9 positions matching TRBD1. This CDR3 is built from 19 residues. V gave up 1 base and J gave up 1 base; unmatched junction bases: 13. Germline V CDR1 and CDR2: MDHEN, SYDVKM. CDR3 residues: CASSLYGNRGLSTNTEAFF. CDR3 DNA: TGTGCCAGCAGTTTATACGGGAACAGGGGGCTTTCTACGAACACTGAAGCTTTCTTT.

CDR3: CASTGQGRRNTEAFF. CDR3 DNA sequence: TGTGCCAGCACCGGACAGGGTAGGAGGAACACTGAAGCTTTCTTT. The rearrangement links TRBV6-1 to TRBJ1-1, with TRBD1 identical over 8 bases. Germline CDR1 MNHNS, CDR2 SASEGT. This CDR3 region has 15 residues. With V trimmed by 7 bases and J by 1 base, 8 bases remained unmatched.

The chain is built from TRBV27 and TRBJ2-3; TRBD1 might be the D (6 bases). CDR3 length: 18 residues. The V and J ends lost 6 bases and 0 bases respectively, with 22 bases between them. Looked up from germline, CDR1 is MNHEY and CDR2 is SMNVEV (reference sequence). CDR3 bases: TGTGCCAGCAGCCTCCGCCCATCACGGGACACTAGCACAGATACGCAGTATTTT. Translation: CASSLRPSRDTSTDTQYF.

The chain employs TRBV9 and TRBJ2-3, with TRBD2 as a possible D gene (5 bases). The V and J ends lost 2 bases and 6 bases respectively, with 13 bases between them. This CDR3 comprises 14 residues. Germline assignment: CDR1 SGDLS and CDR2 YYNGEE. Here the CDR3 DNA reads TGTGCCAGCAGCGTCCGACCGGGATATGATACGCAGTATTTT. It codes for CASSVRPGYDTQYF.